This is a list of T cell receptor beta chains from one sample in a study of monozygotic twins with inflammatory bowel disease. Using the 5' RACE reads, TCRdb records one entry per CDR3 protein without DNA. The sample table sets out fewer than 450,000 distinct CDR3 sequences. The sample comprised blood. These receptors originate from a human donor with ulcerative colitis or Crohn's disease, or a healthy co-twin of an affected twin (not recorded which). Each CDR3 is given with its conserved first and last residue.

len	v_gene	j_gene	CDR3aa
15	TRBV5-1	TRBJ2-3	CASSLQGISSDTQYF
17	TRBV7-9	TRBJ2-1	CASRGTSGGESYNEQFF
18	TRBV7-8	TRBJ2-5	CASSAPAPSGSVQETQYF
16	TRBV7-3	TRBJ2-1	CASSRQGGVSYNEQFF
15	TRBV11-1	TRBJ2-6	CATTFPFSGANVLTF
15	TRBV7-6	TRBJ2-3	CASSLSGARTDTQYF
14	TRBV7-9	TRBJ2-7	CASRAGTEGYEQYF
17	TRBV7-2	TRBJ2-5	CASSPRLAGALQETQYF
15	TRBV5-1	TRBJ2-3	CASSLVGPSTDTQYF
15	TRBV6-5	TRBJ1-6	CASSSSLTRGSPLHF
15	TRBV9	TRBJ2-5	CASSVGATLQETQYF
18	TRBV5-1	TRBJ2-5	CASSFRPGGQGDPKTQYF
12	TRBV18	TRBJ2-5	CASSPEQETQYF
15	TRBV27	TRBJ2-6	CAASSLPPGANVLTF
12	TRBV18	TRBJ1-1	CASSPPGLGAFF
17	TRBV11-3	TRBJ2-3	CASSLGNRGPRTDTQYF
16	TRBV5-1	TRBJ1-6	CASSPGTGAMNSPLHF
14	TRBV5-8	TRBJ2-7	CASSRGNPPYEQYF
14	TRBV5-4	TRBJ1-4	CASSRTGVEEKLFF
17	TRBV12-3/TRBV12-4	TRBJ1-2	CASSTVKAGTGLYGYTF
15	TRBV25-1	TRBJ1-6	CASQTGQGARSPLHF
15	TRBV7-2	TRBJ1-2	CASSLELSGYYGYTF
15	TRBV5-1	TRBJ2-1	CASSSGTGSNNEQFF
16	TRBV9	TRBJ2-1	CASSPRLAGGQNEQFF
14	TRBV18	TRBJ2-7	CASSPPEITYEQYF
15	TRBV5-1	TRBJ2-3	CASSVHSPSTDTQYF
15	TRBV7-8	TRBJ2-3	CASRIQGAGTDTQYF
13	TRBV13	TRBJ2-5	CASGTGTMETQYF
15	TRBV3-1	TRBJ2-5	CASSQDGTGKKTQYF
15	TRBV20-1	TRBJ2-2	CSASPTSGGAGELFF
17	TRBV7-9	TRBJ1-4	CASSPGDRGGTNEKLFF
16	TRBV7-6	TRBJ2-2	CASSIRLAGEPGELFF
16	TRBV9	TRBJ1-1	CASSAPGTGGYTEAFF
14	TRBV11-3	TRBJ2-1	CASSPGRPGDEQFF
13	TRBV9	TRBJ1-5	CASSVEGGQPQHF
14	TRBV12-3/TRBV12-4	TRBJ1-5	CASSSRWGNQPQHF
15	TRBV5-4	TRBJ2-2	CASSSDRVLSGELFF
17	TRBV25-1	TRBJ2-2	CASSAPKGTEPTGELFF
13	TRBV20-1	TRBJ1-4	CSARRGIREKLFF
15	TRBV7-9	TRBJ2-1	CASSSGQGADNEQFF
16	TRBV19	TRBJ2-3	CASSSPRGLRTDTQYF
17	TRBV3-1	TRBJ2-6	CASSQDPGQTGANVLTF
15	TRBV5-1	TRBJ2-7	CASSPQTGESDEQYF
14	TRBV27	TRBJ2-7	CASSSSWVPYEQYF
15	TRBV5-1	TRBJ1-1	CASSFNPGGNTEAFF
12	TRBV20-1	TRBJ2-7	CSAWDTPLEQYF